The T cell receptor beta chain under discussion was sequenced for a study of blood T cell repertoires in COVID-19. About the research overall: Researchers got acute and convalescent COVID-19 samples from the United States, Italy and Spain. Nucleic acid was either cDNA or gDNA, and it came from T cells, B-cell-depleted T cells, or PBMCs.

Produced via immunoSEQ multiplex PCR; TCRdb's table is partial and in-frame only. The sample carries 180,000 or so clones, about 90% recorded once. Adults between about 18 and 95 years of age took part from 20 to 25 US areas. This CDR3 contains 15 residues. Germline values: CDR1 SEHNR, CDR2 FQNEAQ (reference sequence). After removal of 5 bases from V and 8 bases from J, the junction contained 14 bases not matched to a gene. The chain is built from TRBV7-9 and TRBJ1-2; 7 nucleotides match TRBD1. Specimen: PBMCs or T cells enriched from blood (not recorded which). This TCR came from a human donor with acute COVID-19. The donor label of this sample is uncertain. CDR3 residues: CASSPVTGPPKGYTF. CDR3 sequence (DNA): TGTGCCAGCAGCCCAGTGACAGGGCCGCCTAAAGGCTACACCTTC.